A single sample gave rise to the 24 T cell receptor beta chains below, sequenced in a study of blood T cell repertoires in COVID-19. This table comes from immunoSEQ multiplex PCR, and its TCRdb copy is limited to in-frame clones, with some not included. The data show 200,000 to 250,000 clones, around 80% seen once. The sample consisted of peripheral blood. The receptors come from a woman under 30 with acute or convalescent COVID-19.

This chain joins TRBV30 and TRBJ2-7; D remains ambiguous. Trimming stripped 0 bases from V and 5 bases from J, with 5 bases between. The CDR3 loop spans 11 amino acids. Germline values: CDR1 GTSNPN, CDR2 SVGIG (reference sequence). The CDR3 bases are TGTGCCTGGAGTGTACATAACGAGCAGTACTTC. This gives the protein CAWSVHNEQYF. Full variable domain (missing parts from reference TRBV30 and TRBJ2-7): SQTIHQWPATLVQPVGSPLSLECTVEGTSNPNLYWYRQAAGRGLQLLFYSVGIGQISSEVPQNLSASRPQDRQFILSSKKLLLSDSGFYLCAWSVHNEQYFGPGTRLTVT.

The J gene is TRBJ1-3, the V gene TRBV19; D not resolved. Germline V gives CDR1 LNHDA, CDR2 SQIVND (reference sequence). CDR3 length: 20 amino acids. V was clipped by 0 bases and J by 0 bases, with 21 bases between them. CDR3 sequence (DNA): TGTGCCAGTAGTATAGATCCCAGGAATCAGCTATTCGGCTCTGGAAACACCATATATTTT. This codes for CASSIDPRNQLFGSGNTIYF.

The chain carries TRBV19 and TRBJ1-4, with 7 bases identical to TRBD1. The CDR3 covers 16 residues. V lost 4 bases, J lost 3 bases, and 8 bases stayed unmatched. Germline loops: CDR1 LNHDA, CDR2 SQIVND (reference sequence). CDR3 sequence (DNA): TGTGCCAGTAGTAGGAAGAGGGGGCCGGCTAATGAAAAACTGTTTTTT. Its protein product is CASSRKRGPANEKLFF.

The V gene is TRBV27, the J gene TRBJ2-2; TRBD1 agrees at 7 bases. With 3 bases clipped from V and 5 bases from J, the junction kept 9 bases outside the gene matches. Per the germline V gene, CDR1 is MNHEY and CDR2 is SMNVEV (reference sequence). CDR3 size: 16 residues. This CDR3 reads CASSFITGDSTGELFF. DNA of the CDR3: TGTGCCAGCAGTTTTATCACAGGGGATAGTACCGGGGAGCTGTTTTTT.

This rearrangement joins TRBV27 to TRBJ2-7; 10 nucleotides match TRBD2. Looked up from germline, CDR1 is MNHEY and CDR2 is SMNVEV (reference sequence). This CDR3 has 13 residues. Losses at the gene ends were 6 bases for V and 1 base for J; bases not matched to a gene: 0. This CDR3 reads CASRLAGSYEQYF. CDR3 DNA sequence: TGTGCCAGCAGACTAGCGGGGTCCTACGAGCAGTACTTC.

The V gene is TRBV5-8, the J gene TRBJ1-4; D may be TRBD1 (6 bases). CDR3 length: 13 residues. Trimming cost V 3 bases and J 8 bases, with 11 bases left between them. Germline-derived CDR1 and CDR2 are SGHTS and YDEGEE. The CDR3 is CASSSGEREKLFF. DNA of the CDR3: TGTGCCAGCAGCTCAGGGGAGCGGGAAAAACTGTTTTTT.

The V gene is TRBV7-2, the J gene TRBJ1-5; 9 bases align to TRBD1. Germline values: CDR1 SGHTA, CDR2 FQGNSA. CDR3 length: 15 residues. The V gene end was trimmed by 3 bases and the J gene end by 5 bases; junction bases not matched to a gene: 5. CDR3 amino acids: CASSLPGQGDQPQHF. The CDR3 nucleotides are TGTGCCAGCAGCTTGCCGGGACAGGGTGATCAGCCCCAGCATTTT.

V is TRBV6-5 and J is TRBJ1-6, with D possibly matching TRBD1 (6 bases). This CDR3 spans 15 amino acids. V lost 5 bases and J lost 8, with 16 bases in between. Germline V lookup: CDR1 MNHEY, CDR2 SVGAGI. Here the CDR3 DNA reads TGTGCCAGCAGTCACTACAGGGATGGAGATTCACCCCTCCACTTT. It specifies CASSHYRDGDSPLHF.

V is TRBV6-5 and J is TRBJ1-6, with D unclear. Trimming removed 2 bases from V and 4 bases from J, with 12 bases in between. This CDR3 comprises 16 residues. Germline V gene lookup returns CDR1 MNHEY and CDR2 SVGAGI. The CDR3, as DNA: TGTGCCAGCAGTTACAGCGGTCGCCTATATAATTCACCCCTCCACTTT. It specifies CASSYSGRLYNSPLHF.

In its sample, this clone was seen a few times. The chain carries TRBV2 and TRBJ2-5; TRBD1 aligns across 11 bases. The germline gives CDR1 SNHLY, CDR2 FYNNEI. V lost 10 bases and J lost 3; bases outside the gene matches: 7. The CDR3 consists of 14 residues. The CDR3 nucleotides are TGTGCCACAGGACAGGGGGCGCTTGAAGAGACCCAGTACTTC. Translating gives CATGQGALEETQYF.

The V gene is TRBV24-1, the J gene TRBJ2-3, with D possibly TRBD2 on 5 matching bases. The CDR3 runs to 16 residues. V shed 4 bases and J shed 1 base, with 14 bases lying between them. In germline, CDR1 is KGHDR, CDR2 SFDVKD. CDR3 in DNA: TGTGCCACCAGTGACCCTGAGGGTTCCGGCACAGATACGCAGTATTTT. The encoded protein is CATSDPEGSGTDTQYF.

Here the CDR3 reads CASSLHRTGGTEAFF. As DNA, the CDR3 is TGCGCCAGCAGCCTCCATCGGACAGGGGGCACTGAAGCTTTCTTT. The chain uses TRBV5-1 and TRBJ1-1, with 10 positions matching TRBD1. This CDR3 contains 15 residues. V lost 4 bases, J lost 4 bases, and 7 bases stayed unmatched. Germline V gives CDR1 SGHRS, CDR2 YFSETQ. Complete variable domain (other parts from reference TRBV5-1 and TRBJ1-1): KAGVTQTPRYLIKTRGQQVTLSCSPISGHRSVSWYQQTPGQGLQFLFEYFSETQRNKGNFPGRFSGRQFSNSRSEMNVSTLELGDSALYLCASSLHRTGGTEAFFGQGTRLTVV.

The chain is built from TRBV19 and TRBJ1-6; the match to TRBD1 covers 9 bases. This CDR3 has 15 amino acids. V shed 6 bases, J shed 7 bases, and the junction held 7 bases outside the gene matches. Germline lookup yields CDR1 LNHDA and CDR2 SQIVND (reference sequence). The CDR3 DNA reads TGTGCCAGTAGCCAGATCGGGACAGGGAATTCACCCCTCCACTTT. This encodes CASSQIGTGNSPLHF.

The rearrangement joins TRBV30 to TRBJ1-1; D ambiguous. This CDR3 contains 20 residues. The germline V gene has CDR1 GTSNPN and CDR2 SVGIG (reference sequence). V was pared by 2 bases and J by 2 bases, with 30 bases between. The CDR3 spells CAWSLMARSLDPAYNTEAFF. The CDR3 DNA reads as TGTGCCTGGAGTCTAATGGCCCGTTCACTAGATCCTGCATATAACACTGAAGCTTTCTTT.

The rearrangement uses TRBV2 and TRBJ1-2, with a possible D match to TRBD1 (5 bases). V lost 5 bases and J lost 6, with 10 bases in between. The CDR3 loop spans 12 amino acids. Germline loops: CDR1 SNHLY, CDR2 FYNNEI. CDR3 protein: CASSQGIDGYTF. The CDR3 region has the DNA TGTGCCAGCAGTCAGGGTATCGATGGCTACACCTTC.

This clone was seen a few times. This chain connects TRBV28 to TRBJ2-7; a possible D gene is TRBD1 (6 bases). Germline V gives CDR1 MDHEN, CDR2 SYDVKM. V lost 6 bases, J lost 12 bases, and 21 bases lay in between. CDR3 size: 13 residues. CDR3 sequence: CASSPPPPQGPYF. Written as DNA, the CDR3 is TGTGCCAGCAGCCCTCCCCCCCCACAGGGTCCGTACTTC.

The chain recombines TRBV6-6 with TRBJ1-2; TRBD1 matches at 7 bases. The CDR3 runs to 13 residues. CDR1 and CDR2 (germline): MNHNY, SVGAGI (reference sequence). Germline trimming cut 6 bases from V and 3 bases from J; bases unmatched to any gene: 4. The CDR3 DNA reads TGTGCCAGCAGCACTACAGGGGACTATGGCTACACCTTC. Amino acids: CASSTTGDYGYTF.

CDR3 in amino acids: CASSSSVIEKLFF. The CDR3 nucleotides read TGTGCCAGTAGTTCTAGCGTAATAGAAAAACTGTTTTTT. The chain has TRBV19 and TRBJ1-4; D is uncertain. In germline, CDR1 is LNHDA, CDR2 SQIVND (reference sequence). The CDR3 spans 13 residues. V dropped 5 bases and J dropped 8 bases, with 12 bases sitting between them.

The chain combines TRBV7-2 with TRBJ1-1, with 8 bases fitting TRBD1. J lost 4 bases, V lost 2 bases, and 3 bases had no gene match. The CDR3 is made up of 14 amino acids. CDR1 is SGHTA, CDR2 FQGNSA, per germline. This chain's CDR3 is CASSLPGGFTEAFF. CDR3 nucleotides: TGTGCCAGCAGCTTACCAGGGGGCTTCACTGAAGCTTTCTTT. The complete variable domain, with remaining parts taken from reference TRBV7-2 and TRBJ1-1, reads GAGVSQSPSNKVTEKGKDVELRCDPISGHTALYWYRQSLGQGLEFLIYFQGNSAPDKSGLPSDRFSAERTGGSVSTLTIQRTQQEDSAVYLCASSLPGGFTEAFFGQGTRLTVV.

This chain uses TRBV6-5 with TRBJ1-5; 9 nucleotides agree with TRBD1. The CDR3 contains 15 residues. Germline V gives CDR1 MNHEY, CDR2 SVGAGI. V was pared by 0 bases and J by 7 bases, with 4 bases of the junction left unmatched. The CDR3 loop reads CASSYSDGQGQPQHF. CDR3 nucleotide sequence: TGTGCCAGCAGTTACTCGGACGGACAGGGGCAGCCCCAGCATTTT.

This chain links TRBV6-9 with TRBJ2-2, with D perhaps TRBD1 (6 bases). The CDR3 contains 15 residues. CDR1 is MNHGY, CDR2 SVAAGI, per germline. V shed 2 bases and J shed 4 bases, with 11 bases lying between them. The CDR3 loop reads CASSYGRGGTGELFF. The DNA of the CDR3 is TGTGCCAGCAGTTATGGGAGAGGGGGCACCGGGGAGCTGTTTTTT.

CDR3 sequence: CASSPGGSPLHF. CDR3 DNA: TGTGCCAGCAGCCCAGGGGGTTCACCCCTCCACTTT. The V call is TRBV6-5, the J call TRBJ1-6; 7 bases fit TRBD1. CDR1 is MNHEY and CDR2 is SVGAGI in the germline V gene. This CDR3 comprises 12 residues. The junction had 2 bases not matched to a gene; V was cut back by 6 bases and J by 9 bases.

Here the CDR3 reads CASSMTVNEAFF. The DNA for the CDR3 is TGTGCCAGCAGTATGACAGTGAATGAAGCTTTCTTT. The chain has TRBV7-9 and TRBJ1-1; TRBD1 might be the D (5 bases). CDR3 size: 12 residues. V was pared by 6 bases and J by 7 bases, with 12 bases between. From germline, CDR1 is SEHNR and CDR2 FQNEAQ (reference sequence).

The gene calls are TRBV29-1 and TRBJ2-7, with a tentative D call TRBD2 (5 bases). The CDR3 is made up of 14 amino acids. The germline CDR1 and CDR2 sequences are SQVTM and ANQGSEA. V lost 5 bases and J lost 2, with 16 bases in between. The CDR3 protein is CSVIVTSNPYEQYF. CDR3 DNA sequence: TGCAGCGTTATCGTCACTAGTAACCCCTACGAGCAGTACTTC.